The 22 T cell receptor beta chains reported below all come from one sample, sequenced in a study of tumor and adjacent non-tumor tissue in lung cancer. The template was RNA from unsorted bulk tissue. Distant lung tissue was collected more than 3 cm away from the tumor edge. Three rounds of nested PCR, following a modified ARM-PCR protocol, produced the TCRbeta library. TCRdb re-called the multiplex PCR reads with MiXCR, one entry per CDR3 protein. The sample has about 67,000 distinct CDR3 sequences, approximately 73% seen once. The sequenced sample was distant non-tumor lung tissue. The receptor source for this set is a man in his 60s with non-small cell lung cancer.

This clonotype has only one observation. V gene TRBV11-2 combines with J gene TRBJ2-2; D remains ambiguous. Germline V gene data show CDR1 as SGHAT and CDR2 as FQNNGV. Trimming left V 9 bases short and J 6 bases short, with 17 bases between. This CDR3 is 14 amino acids long. CDR3 protein: CARSLYPVAGELFF. CDR3 coding DNA: TGTGCCAGGAGTTTATATCCCGTCGCCGGGGAGCTGTTTTTT.

Remarks on this clonotype: Mismatch with germline at one junction end may stem from a read error. The chain uses TRBV4-1 and TRBJ2-3; D unclear. The CDR3 is 14 amino acids. Germline V gene data show CDR1 as MGHRA and CDR2 as YSYEKL. The CDR3 DNA is TGCGCCAGCAACCAAGAGATGGCCGCAGATACACAGTATTTT. Its translation: CASNQEMAADTQYF.

A word on this clonotype: Being one base from a much bigger clone, this may be a read error. The chain uses TRBV5-4 and TRBJ2-1; 7 bases align to TRBD2. Germline assignment: CDR1 SGHNT and CDR2 YYREEE (reference sequence). The length of the CDR3 is 14 residues. The DNA for the CDR3 is TGTGCCAGCACATGGGGGGGGAACTACAATGATCAGTTCTTC. This sequence encodes CASTWGGNYNDQFF.

This chain uses TRBV6-2 or TRBV6-3 with TRBJ2-1; 11 bases map to TRBD2. This CDR3 contains 17 residues. Looked up from germline, CDR1 is MNHEY and CDR2 is SVGEGT. The V segment lost 1 base and the J segment 4 bases; nucleotides outside the gene matches: 6. The CDR3 DNA is TGTGCCAGCAGTTACTTCCGGACTAGCGGGCTATACAATGAGCAGTTCTTC. Protein sequence: CASSYFRTSGLYNEQFF.

Details on this clonotype: No conserved phenylalanine or tryptophan is present at the end of the CDR3, so a read error is the likely explanation. The chain links TRBV4-1 to TRBJ1-2; no clear D gene. Between the trimmed V and J ends, which lost 3 bases and 0 bases, there was a span of 23 bases. The V gene's germline CDR1 is MGHRA and CDR2 YSYEKL. The CDR3 extends over 19 amino acids. For the CDR3, the DNA is TGCGCCAGCAGCCAGGACGTCAGCAATATTTTTTCAGCTAACTATGGCTACACCCTC. Protein product: CASSQDVSNIFSANYGYTL.

This chain links TRBV14 with TRBJ2-3; D is possibly TRBD1 (5 bases). This CDR3 spans 18 amino acids. Germline loops: CDR1 SGHDN, CDR2 FVKESK. Trimming removed 1 base at V and 13 bases at J, with 30 bases between. The CDR3 here is CASSQVGLGVADTETEYF. In DNA form, the CDR3 reads TGTGCCAGCAGCCAAGTGGGGCTTGGAGTCGCAGACACAGAAACGGAGTATTTT. Together with reference TRBV14 and TRBJ2-3, the CDR3 gives the full variable domain: EAGVTQFPSHSVIEKGQTVTLRCDPISGHDNLYWYRRVMGKEIKFLLHFVKESKQDESGMPNNRFLAERTGGTYSTLKVQPAELEDSGVYFCASSQVGLGVADTETEYFGPGTRLTVL.

The chain joins TRBV6-2 or TRBV6-3 to TRBJ1-1; D not certain. V lost 1 base and J lost 7, with 13 bases in between. The CDR3 covers 14 residues. Germline V gives CDR1 MNHEY, CDR2 SVGEGT. The CDR3 bases are TGTGCCAGCAGTTACTTCGGAACGAGAAATGAAGCTTTCTTT. It encodes CASSYFGTRNEAFF.

There are many counts of this clonotype. This chain uses TRBV25-1 with TRBJ2-7; perhaps D is TRBD1 or TRBD2 (6 bases each). Germline-derived CDR1 and CDR2 are MGHDK and SYGVNS. CDR3 length equals 10 residues. Trimming cost V 10 bases and J 5 bases, with 9 bases left between them. CDR3 bases: TGTGCCATGGGGGGCCACGAGCAGTACTTC. Translation gives CAMGGHEQYF.

CDR3 residues: CASNQAPETVIVNTEAFF. Here the CDR3 DNA reads TGCGCCAGTAACCAAGCCCCCGAGACAGTTATAGTGAACACTGAAGCTTTCTTT. V and J are TRBV4-1 and TRBJ1-1; D is perhaps TRBD1 (5 bases). V was shortened by 9 bases and J by 0 bases, with 26 bases between the two germline ends. CDR3 length: 18 residues. Germline V gene lookup returns CDR1 MGHRA and CDR2 YSYEKL.

Notes on this clonotype: The junction differs from germline at one of its ends, possibly a read error. The chain couples TRBV4-1 to TRBJ1-6; D possibly corresponds to TRBD1 (5 bases). Germline V CDR1 and CDR2: MGHRA, YSYEKL. The CDR3 covers 14 residues. The CDR3 here is CTSSQVITGSPLHF. For the CDR3, the DNA is TGCACCAGCAGCCAAGTCATTACAGGTTCACCCCTCCATTTT.

A word on this clonotype: It is likely a read error, because the conserved phenylalanine at the end of the CDR3 is missing. The chain links TRBV11-1 to TRBJ2-2, with D possibly matching TRBD2 (5 bases). Germline assignment: CDR1 SGHAT and CDR2 FQDESV (reference sequence). The CDR3 has 14 amino acids. CDR3 DNA sequence: TGCGCCAGCAGCTATACTAGTGGCACCGTGGATCTGTTTTCT. Its translation: CASSYTSGTVDLFS.

This chain joins TRBV11-3 and TRBJ2-7, with TRBD2 matching over 8 bases. After removal of 4 bases from V and 0 bases from J, the junction contained 5 bases not matched to a gene. Looked up from germline, CDR1 is SGHNT and CDR2 is YENEEA. The CDR3 sequence is 15 residues long. This chain's CDR3 is CASSWNSGTSYEQYF. The CDR3 bases are TGTGCCAGCAGCTGGAATAGCGGGACCTCCTACGAGCAGTACTTC.

Details on this clonotype: One end of the junction varies from germline; a read error may be responsible. V gene TRBV24-1 combines with J gene TRBJ2-1; 7 bases map to TRBD2. The germline V gene has CDR1 KGHDR and CDR2 SFDVKD. The CDR3 length is 16 residues. CDR3 residues: CAASDQYGGGYNEQFF. The CDR3, as DNA: TGTGCCGCCAGCGATCAATATGGCGGGGGCTACAATGAGCAGTTCTTC.

In this sample, this clonotype turned up once. An end of the junction does not agree with germline; a read error may underlie this. The chain employs TRBV4-2 and TRBJ2-7, with D perhaps TRBD1 or TRBD2 (5 bases each). CDR1 and CDR2 (germline): LGHNA, YNFKEQ. The CDR3 is 16 residues long. The CDR3 here is CASIQEGVGASYKQYF. Written as DNA, the CDR3 is TGTGCCAGCATCCAAGAAGGGGTGGGAGCGTCCTACAAGCAGTACTTC.

Of note for this clonotype: The conserved final phenylalanine or tryptophan is absent from the CDR3, which likely points to a read error. The CDR3 loop is CTNSPGQSGGANVLTS. The CDR3 DNA follows: TGCACCAACAGTCCGGGACAGTCAGGTGGGGCCAACGTCCTGACTTCC. The chain employs TRBV10-1 and TRBJ2-6; 7 nucleotides line up with TRBD1. Germline values: CDR1 WNHNN, CDR2 SYGVQD (reference sequence). This CDR3 is built from 16 residues.

Points on this clonotype: One end of the junction varies from germline; a read error may be responsible. The chain combines TRBV4-1 with TRBJ1-3; a weak D match, TRBD1 (5 bases). Germline CDR1 reads MGHRA; CDR2 reads YSYEKL. The CDR3 length is 16 residues. Here the CDR3 DNA reads TGCGCCAGCAGCCTGAGGCCAGCGGACACTGGAACCACCATATATTTT. This codes for CASSLRPADTGTTIYF.

This clonotype was seen only once. The chain recombines TRBV6-5 with TRBJ2-7; D unclear. Trimming removed 0 bases at V and 6 bases at J, with 15 bases between. The CDR3 is 15 residues long. The germline V gene has CDR1 MNHEY and CDR2 SVGAGI. CDR3 in DNA: TGTGCCAGCAGTTACTCGACGCAGGAGACGACCGAGCAGTACTTC. Its protein is CASSYSTQETTEQYF.

On this clonotype itself: In this CDR3 the conserved last residue, phenylalanine or tryptophan, is missing, so a read error is likely. This chain connects TRBV29-1 to TRBJ2-7; TRBD1 aligns across 9 bases. Germline V CDR1 and CDR2: SQVTM, ANQGSEA. V gave up 8 bases and J gave up 8 bases; unmatched junction bases: 19. The CDR3 extends over 15 amino acids. The CDR3: CSSTRGGQGSHKQYS. The CDR3 bases are TGCAGCTCAACAAGGGGGGGACAGGGTTCCCACAAGCAGTACTCC.

This clonotype was counted between two and nine times. Being one base from a much bigger clone, this may be a read error. The V call is TRBV5-1, the J call TRBJ2-3; D possibly matches TRBD1 or TRBD2 (7 bases each). Between the trimmed V and J ends, which lost 4 bases and 2 bases, there was a span of 26 bases. This CDR3 comprises 19 residues. The V gene's germline CDR1 is SGHRS and CDR2 YFSETQ. CDR3 DNA: TGCGCCAGCAGCAGAGACAGGGAGGGGAGATCGTACCACACAGATACGCAGTATTTT. This codes for CASSRDREGRSYHTDTQYF.

The chain has TRBV6-1 and TRBJ1-5; 7 bases map to TRBD1. J lost 7 bases, V lost 11 bases, and 14 bases had no gene match. Germline values: CDR1 MNHNS, CDR2 SASEGT. The length of the CDR3 is 14 residues. CDR3 coding DNA: TGTGCCTGCATGAAGGGGGCAGTGGGACAGCCCCAGCATTTT. This translates into CACMKGAVGQPQHF.

This clonotype showed up many times. The V and J genes are TRBV5-6 and TRBJ1-5, with D perhaps matching TRBD1 (6 bases). Trimming stripped 0 bases from V and 4 bases from J, with 11 bases between. CDR1 is SGHDT, CDR2 YYEEEE, per germline. This CDR3 has 15 amino acids. CDR3 sequence: CASSLGRGRNQPQHF. The CDR3 nucleotides read TGTGCCAGCAGCTTGGGCAGGGGAAGGAATCAGCCCCAGCATTTT. Looking up the rest from reference TRBV5-6 and TRBJ1-5 gives the full variable domain: DAGVTQSPTHLIKTRGQQVTLRCSPKSGHDTVSWYQQALGQGPQFIFQYYEEEERQRGNFPDRFSGHQFPNYSSELNVNALLLGDSALYLCASSLGRGRNQPQHFGDGTRLSIL.

This clonotype was seen many times. J is TRBJ2-3 and V is TRBV28; 15 bases map to TRBD2. The CDR3 sequence is 16 residues long. The trim removed 3 bases at V and 6 bases at J, leaving 4 bases unmatched. Germline CDR1 and CDR2: MDHEN and SYDVKM. The CDR3 loop is CASSFGTSGRLDTQYF. The CDR3 nucleotides are TGTGCCAGCAGTTTCGGGACTAGCGGGAGGCTGGATACGCAGTATTTT. The variable domain in full, completed from reference TRBV28 and TRBJ2-3, reads DVKVTQSSRYLVKRTGEKVFLECVQDMDHENMFWYRQDPGLGLRLIYFSYDVKMKEKGDIPEGYSVSREKKERFSLILESASTNQTSMYLCASSFGTSGRLDTQYFGPGTRLTVL.